These 21 T cell receptor beta chains originate from one sample sequenced in a study of OX40 agonist ivuxolimab in advanced cancers. Preparation of the library involved the immunoSEQ multiplex PCR assay. TCRdb stores this immuneACCESS table with in-frame sequences only. Part of the clones is absent; in the studies checked, under half of the shortfall reflects unresolved V genes, and no reason is known for the rest. The sample records some 50,000 clones, about nine tenths of which are singletons. Less than 4% of the sample belongs to the ten largest clones. Sample: CD4+ or CD8+ T cells sorted from blood, taken in a trial of the OX40 agonist ivuxolimab. All receptors come from an adult with an advanced solid tumor such as melanoma, head and neck, liver or kidney cancer.

The chain combines TRBV2 with TRBJ2-1; TRBD1 matches 8 bases. Trimming removed 9 bases from V and 16 bases from J; junction bases left unmatched: 11. This CDR3 has 11 residues. The germline V gene has CDR1 SNHLY and CDR2 FYNNEI. The CDR3 bases are TGTGCCAGTTCCCCGGGACAGGTAATTTTCTTC. Encoded protein: CASSPGQVIFF.

The V and J genes are TRBV4-1 and TRBJ2-5; 7 positions match TRBD1. This CDR3 is 15 amino acids long. Per the germline V gene, CDR1 is MGHRA and CDR2 is YSYEKL. V shed 0 bases, J shed 5 bases, and the junction held 6 bases outside the gene matches. The CDR3 reads CASSQDQGDGETQYF. The CDR3 bases are TGCGCCAGCAGCCAAGACCAGGGGGATGGGGAGACCCAGTACTTC.

The V and J genes are TRBV27 and TRBJ1-2; D call uncertain. CDR1 and CDR2 (germline): MNHEY, SMNVEV (reference sequence). This CDR3 is 17 amino acids long. With 4 bases removed from V and 4 bases from J, the gap between germline ends came to 22 bases. The CDR3 sequence: CASSSHGRSPLGYGYTF. The CDR3, as DNA: TGTGCCAGCAGTTCACACGGACGGTCTCCACTGGGCTATGGCTACACCTTC.

The chain couples TRBV7-9 to TRBJ1-4; a possible D gene is TRBD1 (5 bases). Per germline, CDR1 SEHNR and CDR2 FQNEAQ (reference sequence). This CDR3 is 16 amino acids long. The ends were cut back, 5 bases at V and 7 bases at J, with 20 bases in the middle. CDR3 in amino acids: CASSPGGSVKSEKLFF. The CDR3 DNA reads TGTGCCAGCAGCCCGGGGGGGTCCGTCAAGAGTGAAAAACTGTTTTTT.

The J gene is TRBJ1-2, the V gene TRBV6-1, with unresolved D. V dropped 0 bases and J dropped 5 bases, with 7 bases sitting between them. Per germline, CDR1 MNHNS and CDR2 SASEGT. There are 13 residues in the CDR3. The CDR3 is CASSEASQYGYTF. The DNA of the CDR3 is TGTGCCAGCAGTGAAGCATCACAGTATGGCTACACCTTC.

The CDR3 nucleotides read TGTGCCAGCAGCCCCTCTAGCGTTAGCACAGATACGCAGTATTTT. It is translated as CASSPSSVSTDTQYF. The chain couples TRBV7-9 to TRBJ2-3; tentative D call: TRBD2 (6 bases). The germline V gene encodes CDR1 SEHNR and CDR2 FQNEAQ (reference sequence). This CDR3 spans 15 amino acids. V was cut by 5 bases and J by 0 bases, with 12 bases left in between.

The CDR3 DNA is TGTGCCAGCAGCCAGGGAAATCAGCCCCAGCATTTT. Translating gives CASSQGNQPQHF. This sequence joins TRBV7-2 and TRBJ1-5, with D possibly being TRBD1 (5 bases). The CDR3 runs to 12 residues. Trimming cost V 5 bases and J 4 bases, with 6 bases left between them. Germline CDR1 and CDR2: SGHTA and FQGNSA.

The genes are TRBV28 and TRBJ1-5; D is undetermined. The CDR3 is made up of 17 amino acids. Trimming removed 6 bases at V and 2 bases at J, with 20 bases between. CDR1 and CDR2 (germline): MDHEN, SYDVKM. The CDR3 sequence: CASSTPEGRWGNQPQHF. Here the CDR3 DNA reads TGTGCCAGCAGCACCCCAGAGGGCCGGTGGGGCAATCAGCCCCAGCATTTT.

The chain carries TRBV5-8 and TRBJ1-3; D gene uncertain. This CDR3 spans 14 amino acids. Trimming removed 0 bases at V and 4 bases at J, with 8 bases between. Germline assignment: CDR1 SGHTS and CDR2 YDEGEE. This CDR3 reads CASSLGLYGNTIYF. CDR3 coding DNA: TGTGCCAGCAGCTTGGGACTTTACGGAAACACCATATATTTT.

This chain uses TRBV2 with TRBJ1-5, with D unclear. This CDR3 spans 15 amino acids. The germline V and J ends were trimmed by 8 bases and 0 bases, with 14 bases remaining between them. The germline CDR1 and CDR2 sequences are SNHLY and FYNNEI. The CDR3 region is CASDSMGYSNQPQHF. The CDR3 bases are TGTGCCAGCGATTCTATGGGGTATAGCAATCAGCCCCAGCATTTT.

This clone has a handful of counts. The chain recombines TRBV27 with TRBJ1-6; D remains unclear. This CDR3 has 14 residues. Germline CDR1 is MNHEY and CDR2 is SMNVEV (reference sequence). V lost 3 bases and J 7 bases, leaving 10 bases between the germline ends. This CDR3 is CASSFNMANSPLHF. The CDR3 nucleotides are TGTGCCAGCAGTTTTAACATGGCCAATTCACCCCTCCACTTT.

V and J are TRBV7-6 and TRBJ2-5, with TRBD2 as a possible D gene (6 bases). The J call may be faulty, since TRBJ2-7 better matches the DNA end. The CDR3 totals 15 residues. The germline V gene encodes CDR1 SGHVS and CDR2 FNYEAQ. The CDR3 sequence is CASSLGRGTPSEQYF. The CDR3 DNA reads TGTGCCAGCAGCTTAGGCCGGGGGACGCCTTCCGAGCAGTACTTC.

The V gene is TRBV18, the J gene TRBJ1-1; the D is unclear. This CDR3 is 14 amino acids long. CDR1 KGHSH and CDR2 LQKENI come from the germline V gene. V was cut by 0 bases and J by 1 base, with 6 bases left in between. Here the CDR3 reads CASSPPGWNTEAFF. CDR3 DNA: TGTGCCAGCTCACCACCAGGGTGGAACACTGAAGCTTTCTTT. The variable domain in full, completed from reference TRBV18 and TRBJ1-1, reads NAGVMQNPRHLVRRRGQEARLRCSPMKGHSHVYWYRQLPEEGLKFMVYLQKENIIDESGMPKERFSAEFPKEGPSILRIQQVVRGDSAAYFCASSPPGWNTEAFFGQGTRLTVV.

J is TRBJ2-5 and V is TRBV5-6; D is uncertain. This CDR3 has 14 amino acids. V gave up 4 bases and J gave up 5 bases, with 15 bases separating them. The germline gives CDR1 SGHDT, CDR2 YYEEEE. CDR3 region: CASSPRGLGETQYF. The DNA of the CDR3 is TGTGCCAGCAGCCCGCGTGGCCTGGGGGAGACCCAGTACTTC.

The chain recombines TRBV11-2 with TRBJ2-1, with 10 bases lining up with TRBD2. The V gene's germline CDR1 is SGHAT and CDR2 FQNNGV. V shed 5 bases and J 5 bases; nucleotides not matched to a gene: 6. This CDR3 comprises 15 residues. The DNA for the CDR3 is TGTGCCAGCAGCCCCGAGCGGGGGGGACACAATGAGCAGTTCTTC. It translates to CASSPERGGHNEQFF.

V and J are TRBV29-1 and TRBJ2-5; D possibly corresponds to TRBD2 (7 bases). Germline lookup yields CDR1 SQVTM and CDR2 ANQGSEA. This CDR3 region has 13 residues. V lost 4 bases and J lost 5, with 14 bases in between. As DNA, the CDR3 is TGCAGCGTTGTGGGGGGGCGGATCGAGACCCAGTACTTC. Its protein product is CSVVGGRIETQYF.

The chain couples TRBV7-3 to TRBJ1-1, with 7 bases aligning to TRBD1. Germline assignment: CDR1 SGHTA and CDR2 FQGTGA. The V and J ends lost 8 bases and 4 bases, in that order; junction bases with no gene match: 7. The CDR3 covers 13 residues. CDR3 DNA sequence: TGTGCCAGCTCCAGGGGGTTAGGCACTGAAGCTTTCTTT. Protein sequence: CASSRGLGTEAFF.

V is TRBV28 and J is TRBJ1-6; TRBD1 matches at 10 bases. Germline V gene sequence: CDR1 MDHEN, CDR2 SYDVKM. V shed 5 bases, J shed 8 bases, and the junction held 3 bases outside the gene matches. CDR3 length equals 14 residues. CDR3 amino acids: CASSPGQGYSPLHF. Here the CDR3 DNA reads TGTGCCAGCAGTCCGGGACAGGGGTATTCACCCCTCCACTTT.

The rearrangement joins TRBV18 to TRBJ2-2; TRBD2 matches at 12 bases. The trim removed 5 bases at V and 3 bases at J, leaving 13 bases unmatched. Germline V lookup: CDR1 KGHSH, CDR2 LQKENI. The CDR3 spans 19 residues. DNA of the CDR3: TGTGCCAGCTCATCGACGACTAGCGGGAGTTCTTGGGACACCGGGGAGCTGTTTTTT. Translated: CASSSTTSGSSWDTGELFF.

This clone was seen only once. The V gene is TRBV4-1, the J gene TRBJ2-7; D might be TRBD1 (7 bases). There are 16 residues in the CDR3. Per the germline V gene, CDR1 is MGHRA and CDR2 is YSYEKL. Trimming took off 0 bases at V and 3 bases at J, with 15 bases between the two ends. The CDR3 spells CASSQDLGGQSYEQYF. The CDR3, as DNA: TGCGCCAGCAGCCAAGATTTGGGGGGACAGAGCTACGAGCAGTACTTC.

The V and J genes are TRBV6-1 and TRBJ1-5; D unclear. The V gene lost 6 bases and the J gene lost 4 bases, with 10 bases spanning the gap. The CDR3 spans 13 residues. Germline CDR1 is MNHNS and CDR2 is SASEGT. CDR3 sequence (DNA): TGTGCCAGCAGCAGGACGGAGAATCAGCCCCAGCATTTT. Residues: CASSRTENQPQHF.